The entry below describes one TCR beta chain. The same CDR3 also results from other DNA sequences found in this sample. Authors' processing steps: From reference gene primer amplification, estimates of nucleated cell counts were derived. The assay was immunoSEQ multiplex PCR, and TCRdb's table has in-frame clones only and misses some. Clone size and V and J calls were adopted from that table, with D and trimming inferred from the DNA. Of around 86,000 clones listed, more than 75% are singletons. V gave up 3 bases and J gave up 4 bases, with 6 bases separating them. Per the germline V gene, CDR1 is LNHDA and CDR2 is SQIVND (reference sequence). This CDR3 contains 12 residues. The record originates from a study of blood T cell repertoires in COVID-19. Study-wide context: Researchers got acute and convalescent COVID-19 samples from the United States, Italy and Spain.

This TCR came from a woman older than 75 with acute or convalescent COVID-19. What was sequenced was peripheral blood. The J gene is TRBJ1-2, the V gene TRBV19; D gene unclear. CDR3 amino acids: CASSISGYGYTF. Written as DNA, the CDR3 is TGTGCCAGTAGTATTTCGGGCTATGGCTACACCTTC. Variable domain in full (rest from reference TRBV19 and TRBJ1-2): DGGITQSPKYLFRKEGQNVTLSCEQNLNHDAMYWYRQDPGQGLRLIYYSQIVNDFQKGDIAEGYSVSREKKESFPLTVTSAQKNPTAFYLCASSISGYGYTFGSGTRLTVV.